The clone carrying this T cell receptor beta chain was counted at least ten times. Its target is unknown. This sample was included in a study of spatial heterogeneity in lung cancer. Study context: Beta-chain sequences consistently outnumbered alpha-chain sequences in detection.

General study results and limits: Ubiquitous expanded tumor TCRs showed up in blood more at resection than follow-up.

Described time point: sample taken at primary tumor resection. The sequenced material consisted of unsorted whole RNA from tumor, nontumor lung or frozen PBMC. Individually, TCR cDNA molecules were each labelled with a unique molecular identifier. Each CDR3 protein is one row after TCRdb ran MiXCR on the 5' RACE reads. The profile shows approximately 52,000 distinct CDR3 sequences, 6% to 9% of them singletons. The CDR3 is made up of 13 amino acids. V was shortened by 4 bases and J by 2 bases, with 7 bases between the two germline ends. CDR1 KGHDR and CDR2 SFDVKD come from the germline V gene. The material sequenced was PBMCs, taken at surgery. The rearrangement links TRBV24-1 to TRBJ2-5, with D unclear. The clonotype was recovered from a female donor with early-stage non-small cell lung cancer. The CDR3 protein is CATSDPGQETQYF. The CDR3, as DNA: TGTGCCACCAGTGACCCTGGACAAGAGACCCAGTACTTC.